A single sample gave rise to the 9 T cell receptor beta chains below, sequenced in a study of T cell responses to AZD1222 COVID-19 vaccine. Only in-frame clones appear in the TCRdb table, and some are missing; sequencing was by immunoSEQ multiplex PCR. The table shows 120,000 to 150,000 clones, with approximately 86% occurring only once. The input for sequencing was peripheral blood, taken on day 0 of AZD1222 vaccination. These receptor sequences come from an adult in good health.

V usage is TRBV5-4 and J usage is TRBJ2-5, with D possibly TRBD1 on 5 matching bases. Germline V CDR1 and CDR2: SGHNT, YYREEE (reference sequence). The CDR3 consists of 12 residues. V shed 4 bases and J shed 14 bases, with 18 bases lying between them. Here the CDR3 DNA reads TGTGCCAGCAGCGCTCCAGGGTTTCCCCCTTACTTC. Translating gives CASSAPGFPPYF.

The V and J genes are TRBV3-1 (or the pseudogene TRBV3-2) and TRBJ2-7; 7 nucleotides match TRBD1. The germline V gene encodes CDR1 LGHDT and CDR2 YNNKEL (reference sequence). The V gene end was trimmed by 6 bases and the J gene end by 0 bases; junction bases not matched to a gene: 8. The CDR3 runs 15 residues. The DNA of the CDR3 is TGTGCCAGCAGGGACAGGTTCGCCAGCTCCTACGAGCAGTACTTC. Translated: CASRDRFASSYEQYF.

The chain recombines TRBV29-1 with TRBJ1-1; D unclear. The V end was cut by 7 bases, the J end by 7 bases, with 13 bases between. CDR1 is SQVTM and CDR2 is ANQGSEA in the germline V gene. This CDR3 has 11 residues. CDR3: CSAELPLEAFF. The DNA for the CDR3 is TGCAGCGCGGAGCTCCCGCTTGAAGCTTTCTTT.

The chain has TRBV3-1 (or the pseudogene TRBV3-2) and TRBJ2-7; TRBD1 is a possible D gene (6 bases). V lost 2 bases and J 3 bases, leaving 11 bases between the germline ends. The germline CDR1 and CDR2 sequences are LGHDT and YNNKEL (reference sequence). This CDR3 is built from 14 residues. For the CDR3, the DNA is TGTGCCAGCAGCCAAAGGGACATAAACTACGAGCAGTACTTC. It is translated as CASSQRDINYEQYF.

The V gene is TRBV27, the J gene TRBJ2-6; D remains unclear. CDR3 size: 15 residues. V was clipped by 3 bases and J by 4 bases, with 10 bases between them. CDR1 is MNHEY and CDR2 is SMNVEV in the germline V gene (reference sequence). For the CDR3, the DNA is TGTGCCAGCAGTTTCTCCGGTCCCGGGGCCAACGTCCTGACTTTC. It encodes CASSFSGPGANVLTF.

CDR3 bases: TGTGCCAGCGGCGAGGGAGGGGGAATGAACACTGAAGCTTTCTTT. Its protein is CASGEGGGMNTEAFF. The V gene is TRBV28, the J gene TRBJ1-1; D is perhaps TRBD1 (6 bases). Germline loops: CDR1 MDHEN, CDR2 SYDVKM. The CDR3 spans 15 residues. Trimming removed 8 bases from V and 0 bases from J, with 16 bases in between.

The chain carries TRBV4-2 and TRBJ2-1; 11 nucleotides align to TRBD2. Germline V lookup: CDR1 LGHNA, CDR2 YNFKEQ. This CDR3 spans 16 amino acids. J was trimmed by 7 bases and V by 1 base; bases with no gene match: 6. Here the CDR3 reads CASSQALAGGENEQFF. The DNA for the CDR3 is TGTGCCAGCAGCCAAGCGTTAGCGGGAGGGGAGAATGAGCAGTTCTTC.

V and J are TRBV13 and TRBJ1-1, with D unresolved. Per germline, CDR1 PRHDT and CDR2 FYEKMQ (reference sequence). The CDR3 totals 12 residues. The V end lost 4 bases, the J end lost 1 base, and 4 bases lay between the germline ends. CDR3 bases: TGTGCCAGCAGCTCCGAGAACACTGAAGCTTTCTTT. Protein: CASSSENTEAFF.

The J gene is TRBJ1-3, the V gene TRBV11-2; D gene uncertain. The ends were cut back, 0 bases at V and 4 bases at J, with 7 bases in the middle. The CDR3 is 14 residues long. The germline V gene has CDR1 SGHAT and CDR2 FQNNGV. The CDR3 DNA is TGTGCCAGCAGCTTAGACCCGTTCGGAAACACCATATATTTT. Protein product: CASSLDPFGNTIYF.